This T cell receptor beta chain was identified in a study of blood T cells in healthy people across ages. The sample holds one count of this clonotype. Germline lookup yields CDR1 ENHRY and CDR2 SYGVKD. CDR3 size: 14 residues. Primers used in a second PCR of about 6 to 11 cycles were a sample-barcoded 5' primer and a J-beta primer mix. TCRdb re-analysed the 5' RACE reads in MiXCR, keeping a single row per CDR3 protein. Altogether roughly 1,300,000 distinct CDR3 sequences are present, approximately 63% being singletons, with the ten largest covering over 5%. The chain is built from TRBV10-3 and TRBJ2-5; D perhaps matches TRBD1 (6 bases). The J call is doubtful: the DNA matches TRBJ2-7 better. This sequence was found in a man in his late teens or twenties in good health. Material: blood. CDR3 in amino acids: CATAPSTGIHEQYF. CDR3 nucleotides: TGTGCCACCGCTCCCTCGACAGGTATCCACGAGCAGTACTTC.